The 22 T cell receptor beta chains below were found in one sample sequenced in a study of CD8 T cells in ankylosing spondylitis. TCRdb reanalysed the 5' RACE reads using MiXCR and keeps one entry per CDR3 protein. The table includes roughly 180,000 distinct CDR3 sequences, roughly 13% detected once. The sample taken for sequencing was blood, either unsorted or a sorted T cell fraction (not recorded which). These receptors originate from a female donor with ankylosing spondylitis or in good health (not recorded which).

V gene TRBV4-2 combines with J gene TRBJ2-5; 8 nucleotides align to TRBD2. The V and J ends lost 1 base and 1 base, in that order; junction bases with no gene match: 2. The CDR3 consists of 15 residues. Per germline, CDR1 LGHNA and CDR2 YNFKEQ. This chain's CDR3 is CASSQGTSGQETQYF. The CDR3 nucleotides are TGTGCCAGCAGCCAAGGTACTAGCGGCCAAGAGACCCAGTACTTC.

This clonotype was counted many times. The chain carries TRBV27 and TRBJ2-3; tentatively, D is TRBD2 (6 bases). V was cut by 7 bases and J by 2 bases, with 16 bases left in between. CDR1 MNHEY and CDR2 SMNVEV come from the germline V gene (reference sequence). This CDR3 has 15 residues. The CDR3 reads CASKSGSYDTDTQYF. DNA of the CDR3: TGTGCCAGCAAGAGCGGGTCCTATGACACAGATACGCAGTATTTT.

The CDR3 reads CASSPSGKNTGELFF. The CDR3 DNA is TGTGCCAGCAGCCCCAGCGGGAAGAACACCGGGGAGCTGTTTTTT. V is TRBV6-1 and J is TRBJ2-2, with 7 nucleotides matching TRBD2. V lost 6 bases to trimming and J lost 1 base; unmatched junction nucleotides: 5. CDR3 size: 15 residues. Germline CDR1 MNHNS, CDR2 SASEGT.

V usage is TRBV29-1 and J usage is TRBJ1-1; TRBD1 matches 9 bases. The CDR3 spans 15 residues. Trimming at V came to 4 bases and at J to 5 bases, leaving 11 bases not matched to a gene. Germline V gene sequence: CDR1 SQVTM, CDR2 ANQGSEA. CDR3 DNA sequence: TGCAGCGTTGGGAAGGGACAGGGAACAGGGACTGAAGCTTTCTTT. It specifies CSVGKGQGTGTEAFF.

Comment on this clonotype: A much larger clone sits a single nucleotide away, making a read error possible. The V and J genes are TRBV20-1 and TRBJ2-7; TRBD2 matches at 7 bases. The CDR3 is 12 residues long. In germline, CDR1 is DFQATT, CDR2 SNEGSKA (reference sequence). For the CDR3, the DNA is TGCAGTACTAGTGGGGGGGTCTACGAGCAGTACTTC. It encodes CSTSGGVYEQYF.

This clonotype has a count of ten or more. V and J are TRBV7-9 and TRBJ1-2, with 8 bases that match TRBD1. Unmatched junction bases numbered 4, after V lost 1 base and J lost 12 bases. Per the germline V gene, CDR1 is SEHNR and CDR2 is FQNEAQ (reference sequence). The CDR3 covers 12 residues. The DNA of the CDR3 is TGTGCCAGCAGCTTAGAGGGGACAGGAAACACCTTC. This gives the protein CASSLEGTGNTF.

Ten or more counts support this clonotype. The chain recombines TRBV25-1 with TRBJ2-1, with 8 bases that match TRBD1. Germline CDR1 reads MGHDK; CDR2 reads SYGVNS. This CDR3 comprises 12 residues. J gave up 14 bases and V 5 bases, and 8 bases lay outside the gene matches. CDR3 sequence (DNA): TGTGCCAGCAGTCCAACAGGGGGTATGGAGTTCTTC. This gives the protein CASSPTGGMEFF.

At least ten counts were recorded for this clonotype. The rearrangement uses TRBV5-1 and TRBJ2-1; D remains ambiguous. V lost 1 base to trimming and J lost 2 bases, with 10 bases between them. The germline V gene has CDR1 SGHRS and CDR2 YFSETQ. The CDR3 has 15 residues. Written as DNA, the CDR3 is TGCGCCAGCAGCTTGATTCAGCTAACCTACAATGAGCAGTTCTTC. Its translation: CASSLIQLTYNEQFF.

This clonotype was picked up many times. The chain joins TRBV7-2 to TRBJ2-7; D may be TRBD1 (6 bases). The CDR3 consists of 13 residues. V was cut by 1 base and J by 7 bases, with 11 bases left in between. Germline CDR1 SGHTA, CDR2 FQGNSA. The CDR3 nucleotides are TGTGCCAGCAGCTTAGACGGGACACTTGAGCAGTACTTC. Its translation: CASSLDGTLEQYF.

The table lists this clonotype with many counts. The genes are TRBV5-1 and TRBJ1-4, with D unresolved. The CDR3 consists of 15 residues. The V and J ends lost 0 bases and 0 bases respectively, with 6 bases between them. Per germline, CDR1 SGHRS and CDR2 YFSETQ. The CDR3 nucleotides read TGCGCCAGCAGCTTGGCAGAGGCAACTAATGAAAAACTGTTTTTT. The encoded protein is CASSLAEATNEKLFF.

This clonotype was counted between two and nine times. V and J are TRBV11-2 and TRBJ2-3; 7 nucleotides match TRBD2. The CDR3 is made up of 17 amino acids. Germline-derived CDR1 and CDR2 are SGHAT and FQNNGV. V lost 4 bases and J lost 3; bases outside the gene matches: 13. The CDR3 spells CASSSPWEGPGTDTQYF. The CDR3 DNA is TGTGCCAGCAGCTCCCCATGGGAGGGCCCTGGGACAGATACGCAGTATTTT.

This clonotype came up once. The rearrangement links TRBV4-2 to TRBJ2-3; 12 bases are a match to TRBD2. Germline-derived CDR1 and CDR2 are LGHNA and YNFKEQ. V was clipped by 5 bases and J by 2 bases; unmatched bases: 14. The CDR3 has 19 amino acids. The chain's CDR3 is CASSTKRGTSGPFTDTQYF. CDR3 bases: TGTGCCAGCAGCACCAAGAGGGGGACTAGCGGGCCTTTCACAGATACGCAGTATTTT.

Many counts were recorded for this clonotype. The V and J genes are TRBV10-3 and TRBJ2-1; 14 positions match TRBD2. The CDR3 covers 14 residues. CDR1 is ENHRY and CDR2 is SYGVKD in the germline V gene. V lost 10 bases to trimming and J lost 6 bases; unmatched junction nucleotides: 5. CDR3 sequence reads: CATGLAGGVNEQFF. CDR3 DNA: TGTGCCACCGGACTAGCGGGAGGTGTCAATGAGCAGTTCTTC.

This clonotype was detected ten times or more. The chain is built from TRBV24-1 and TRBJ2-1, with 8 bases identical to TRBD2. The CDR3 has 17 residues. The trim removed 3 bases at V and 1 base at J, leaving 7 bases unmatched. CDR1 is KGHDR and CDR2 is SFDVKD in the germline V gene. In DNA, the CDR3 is TGTGCCACCAGTGATCCCGAAAGCGGGAGTTCCTACAATGAGCAGTTCTTC. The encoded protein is CATSDPESGSSYNEQFF.

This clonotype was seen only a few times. Here the CDR3 DNA reads TGCGCCAGCAGCTTGGGGACCTACACAGATACGCAGTATTTT. As protein: CASSLGTYTDTQYF. This rearrangement joins TRBV5-1 to TRBJ2-3, with D hard to call. Germline V gene lookup returns CDR1 SGHRS and CDR2 YFSETQ. V was pared by 0 bases and J by 2 bases, with 7 bases between. The CDR3 contains 14 residues.

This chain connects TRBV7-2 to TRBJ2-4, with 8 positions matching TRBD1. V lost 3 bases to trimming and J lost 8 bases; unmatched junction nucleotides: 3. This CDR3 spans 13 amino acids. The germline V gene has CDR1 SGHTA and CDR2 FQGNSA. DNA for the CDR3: TGTGCCAGCAGCTTCCAGGGGGCGGACATTCAGTACTTC. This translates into CASSFQGADIQYF.

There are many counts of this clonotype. CDR3 in amino acids: CSVGQPGQTYEQYF. Written as DNA, the CDR3 is TGCAGCGTTGGTCAGCCGGGGCAAACCTACGAGCAGTACTTC. The chain carries TRBV29-1 and TRBJ2-7; the D gene could be TRBD1 or TRBD2 (5 bases each). The germline V and J ends were trimmed by 4 bases and 2 bases, with 15 bases remaining between them. The CDR3 covers 14 residues. Germline V CDR1 and CDR2: SQVTM, ANQGSEA.

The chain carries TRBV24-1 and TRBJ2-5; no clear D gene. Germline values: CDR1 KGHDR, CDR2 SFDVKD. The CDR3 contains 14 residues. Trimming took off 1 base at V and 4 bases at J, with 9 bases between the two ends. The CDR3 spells CATSDLGPSETQYF. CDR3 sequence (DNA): TGTGCCACCAGTGATTTAGGGCCCTCAGAGACCCAGTACTTC.

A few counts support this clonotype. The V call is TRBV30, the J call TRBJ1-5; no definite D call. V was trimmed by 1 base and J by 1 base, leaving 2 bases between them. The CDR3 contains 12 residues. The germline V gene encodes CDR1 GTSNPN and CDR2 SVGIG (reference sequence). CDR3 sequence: CAWSGSNQPQHF. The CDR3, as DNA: TGTGCCTGGAGTGGGAGCAATCAGCCCCAGCATTTT.

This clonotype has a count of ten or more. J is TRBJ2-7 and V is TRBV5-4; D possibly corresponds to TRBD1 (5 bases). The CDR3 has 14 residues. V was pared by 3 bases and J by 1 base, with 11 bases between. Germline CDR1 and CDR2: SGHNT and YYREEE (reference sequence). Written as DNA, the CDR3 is TGTGCCAGCAGCTCACCTGACAGTTCCTACGAGCAGTACTTC. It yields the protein CASSSPDSSYEQYF.

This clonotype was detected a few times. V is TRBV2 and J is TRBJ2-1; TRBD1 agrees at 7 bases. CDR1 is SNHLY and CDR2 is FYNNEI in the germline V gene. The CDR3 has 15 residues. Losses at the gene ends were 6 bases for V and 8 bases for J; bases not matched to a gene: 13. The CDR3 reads CASSPIGPGGHEQFF. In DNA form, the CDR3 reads TGTGCCAGCAGCCCCATTGGGCCAGGGGGTCATGAGCAGTTCTTC.

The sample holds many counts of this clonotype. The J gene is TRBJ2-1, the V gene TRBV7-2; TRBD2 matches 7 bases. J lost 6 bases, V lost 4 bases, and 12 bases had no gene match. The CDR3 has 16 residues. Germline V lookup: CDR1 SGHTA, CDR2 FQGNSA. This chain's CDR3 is CASSYTSGVVGNEQFF. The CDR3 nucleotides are TGTGCCAGCAGCTACACGAGCGGGGTCGTCGGCAATGAGCAGTTCTTC.